Each of the 19 T cell receptor beta chains below was sequenced from the same sample in a study of T cells in women clearing cervical HPV infection. Profiled with immunoSEQ multiplex PCR; TCRdb holds only in-frame clones, not every one. Its table lists tens of thousands of clones. The sequencing sample was made of blood buffy coat. The source of these receptors is a woman between 18 and 70 years old with a cervical HPV16 infection that either progressed to CIN3+ or cleared (not recorded which).

Here the CDR3 reads CASSLNRDYGYTF. Incomplete CDR3 DNA: TGTGCCAGCAGCTTGAACAGGGACTATGGC. The chain joins TRBV5-5 to TRBJ1-2, with a weak D call TRBD1 (6 bases). The CDR3 end lies 3 residues beyond the end of the read and is filled in from the germline J gene. The V end was cut by 1 base, the J end by 3 bases, with 7 bases between. Germline lookup yields CDR1 SGHKS and CDR2 YYEKEE (reference sequence). CDR3 length equals 13 residues.

For this clone: The CDR3 end is not reached by the read, which stops 3 residues before it; the germline J gene fills it in. The chain is built from TRBV5-1 and TRBJ2-1; 8 nucleotides match TRBD2. The CDR3 sequence is 15 residues long. The germline CDR1 and CDR2 sequences are SGHRS and YFSETQ. J gave up 4 bases and V 3 bases, and 6 bases lay outside the gene matches. CDR3 sequence reads: CASSSRAGGYNEQFF. CDR3 bases read: TGCGCCAGCAGCTCCCGGGCGGGAGGATACAATGAG.

A remark on this clone: The DNA ends 3 residues before the CDR3 does, and the rest of the CDR3 is filled in from the germline J gene. The gene calls are TRBV30 and TRBJ1-4, with 10 nucleotides matching TRBD1. The trim removed 1 base at V and 8 bases at J, leaving 7 bases unmatched. The germline CDR1 and CDR2 sequences are GTSNPN and SVGIG (reference sequence). This CDR3 region has 15 residues. The CDR3 protein is CAWSEDRGRKEKLFF. CDR3 DNA, as far as it was read: TGTGCCTGGAGTGAAGACAGGGGGCGAAAGGAAAAA.

The sequenced CDR3 bases are TGCGCCAGCAGCCCGCAGGGACTAGCGGGAGGCGGCGAG. It encodes CASSPQGLAGGGE. The CDR3 in its entirety is CASSPQGLAGGGEQYF. The chain has TRBV4-1 and TRBJ2-7; 15 bases align to TRBD2. The read comes to an end 3 residues before the CDR3 does, leaving the germline J gene to fill in the end. Germline-derived CDR1 and CDR2 are MGHRA and YSYEKL. The CDR3 totals 16 residues. With V trimmed by 4 bases and J by 6 bases, 7 bases remained unmatched.

With respect to this clone: The missing CDR3 end, 3 residues past where the read stops, is filled in from the germline J gene. The chain joins TRBV20-1 to TRBJ2-7; 14 positions match TRBD2. This CDR3 is built from 19 residues. The germline V gene encodes CDR1 DFQATT and CDR2 SNEGSKA (reference sequence). Losses at the gene ends were 3 bases for V and 5 bases for J; bases not matched to a gene: 18. This CDR3 is CSASPRGLAGEGFGNEQYF. The part of the CDR3 DNA that was read is TGCAGTGCTAGCCCCCGGGGACTAGCGGGAGAGGGTTTTGGCAACGAG.

Details on this clone: The missing CDR3 end, 3 residues past where the read stops, is filled in from the germline J gene. This chain connects TRBV30 to TRBJ1-6; D gene uncertain. Per germline, CDR1 GTSNPN and CDR2 SVGIG (reference sequence). The CDR3 spans 12 residues. The ends were cut back, 3 bases at V and 9 bases at J, with 9 bases in the middle. CDR3 protein: CAWRRRGSPLHF. CDR3 DNA (partial): TGTGCCTGGAGGCGGCGGGGTTCACCC.

About this clone: The same CDR3 can be traced to other DNA sequences in this sample. CDR3: CASSFQSGNYGYTF. The CDR3 DNA, read in part, is TGTGCCAGTAGTTTTCAGTCCGGGAACTATGGC. This chain links TRBV19 with TRBJ1-2; the D is unclear. The observed sequence ends 3 residues before the CDR3 terminus, with the missing tail filled in from the germline J gene. Germline V gene lookup returns CDR1 LNHDA and CDR2 SQIVND (reference sequence). This CDR3 is 14 amino acids long. V lost 5 bases and J lost 2, with 12 bases in between.

Regarding this clone: The CDR3 goes on 3 residues after the read ends, and that part is filled in from the germline J gene. The genes are TRBV10-3 and TRBJ2-3; 7 positions match TRBD2. Trimming took 0 bases from V and 1 from J; bases not matched to a gene: 1. Germline-derived CDR1 and CDR2 are ENHRY and SYGVKD. The CDR3 has 15 amino acids. CDR3 protein: CAISESRGGTDTQYF. The DNA read from the CDR3 is TGTGCCATCAGTGAGTCCCGGGGGGGCACAGATACG.

A word on this clone: The read gets to within 3 residues of the CDR3 end, and the germline J gene fills in the rest. V is TRBV27 and J is TRBJ2-1; D remains unclear. Trimming cost V 3 bases and J 0 bases, with 3 bases left between them. Germline V gives CDR1 MNHEY, CDR2 SMNVEV (reference sequence). CDR3 length: 13 residues. The CDR3: CASSFSSYNEQFF. Partial CDR3 DNA: TGTGCCAGCAGTTTCAGCTCCTACAATGAG.

A remark on this clone: The CDR3 extends 3 residues past the end of the read, so its final part is completed from the germline J gene. The rearrangement links TRBV19 to TRBJ1-2; TRBD1 might be the D (5 bases). Germline lookup yields CDR1 LNHDA and CDR2 SQIVND (reference sequence). This CDR3 has 12 amino acids. CDR3 amino acids: CASSRIGDDYTF. Partial CDR3 DNA: TGTGCCAGTAGTAGGATAGGGGATGAC.

As regards this clone: From the germline J gene comes the end of the CDR3, since the read stops 3 residues before it. The genes are TRBV6-2 or TRBV6-3 and TRBJ2-7; tentative D call: TRBD2 (5 bases). Per germline, CDR1 MNHEY and CDR2 SVGEGT. Trimming took off 5 bases at V and 4 bases at J, with 9 bases between the two ends. CDR3 size: 12 residues. The CDR3 sequence is CASSPSGYEQYF. The CDR3 DNA, read in part, is TGTGCCAGCAGTCCGAGCGGATACGAG.

Remarks on this clone: Coverage ceases 3 residues before the CDR3 finishes, and the germline J gene fills in the end. This chain uses TRBV6-4 with TRBJ1-2, with 8 bases identical to TRBD1. Germline V gives CDR1 MRHNA, CDR2 SNTAGT. With V trimmed by 6 bases and J by 0 bases, 6 bases remained unmatched. The CDR3 is made up of 15 amino acids. CDR3 DNA (partial): TGTGCCAGCAGCCTAACAGGGGGGGCTAACTATGGC. Amino acid sequence: CASSLTGGANYG. The full CDR3 protein is CASSLTGGANYGYTF.

To note about this clone: The sequenced fragment ends 3 residues before the CDR3 boundary, so the rest is inferred from the germline J gene. The rearrangement joins TRBV7-9 to TRBJ1-2, with D uncertain. The CDR3 extends over 14 amino acids. Germline V gene sequence: CDR1 SEHNR, CDR2 FQNEAQ (reference sequence). The CDR3 loop is CASSLVGYTDTYTF. The sequenced CDR3 bases are TGTGCCAGCAGCTTAGTAGGATACACAGATACC.

On this clone: From the germline J gene comes the end of the CDR3, since the read stops 3 residues before it. This sequence joins TRBV7-6 and TRBJ2-3; 8 bases are shared with TRBD1. Germline V gene lookup returns CDR1 SGHVS and CDR2 FNYEAQ. CDR3 length equals 15 residues. Here the CDR3 reads CASSPRTGSGGTQYF. The DNA read from the CDR3 is TGTGCCAGCAGCCCTCGGACAGGGTCCGGAGGGACG.

As regards this clone: The read ends 3 residues shy of where the CDR3 ends; the end is completed using the germline J gene. The V call is TRBV18, the J call TRBJ2-2; D is possibly TRBD1 or TRBD2 (5 bases each). Germline CDR1 and CDR2: KGHSH and LQKENI. The CDR3 runs to 13 residues. This CDR3 reads CASSPREREKLFF. Incomplete CDR3 DNA: TGTGCCAGCTCACCCAGGGAGAGGGAAAAG.

As for this clone: The CDR3 end is not reached by the read, which stops 3 residues before it; the germline J gene fills it in. The V gene is TRBV29-1, the J gene TRBJ2-1; the match to TRBD1 covers 10 bases. The V and J ends lost 8 bases and 5 bases, in that order; junction bases with no gene match: 9. Germline V gene lookup returns CDR1 SQVTM and CDR2 ANQGSEA. The CDR3 spans 14 residues. The sequenced CDR3 bases are TGCAGCTTAGTACCCGGGACAGGGGACAATGAG. This codes for CSLVPGTGDNE. The full CDR3 protein is CSLVPGTGDNEQFF.

To note about this clone: The read finishes 3 residues shy of the CDR3 end, and the germline J gene is used to complete it. The chain carries TRBV7-9 and TRBJ1-4; TRBD1 aligns across 8 bases. The trim removed 5 bases at V and 4 bases at J, leaving 6 bases unmatched. Looked up from germline, CDR1 is SEHNR and CDR2 is FQNEAQ (reference sequence). This CDR3 is 15 amino acids long. CDR3 bases read: TGTGCCAGCAGCGGCCGGGACAGGATTAATGAAAAA. Protein: CASSGRDRINEK. From start to end, the CDR3 is CASSGRDRINEKLFF.

Worth noting for this clone: From the germline J gene comes the end of the CDR3, since the read stops 3 residues before it. The J gene is TRBJ2-7, the V gene TRBV20-1; 9 bases are shared with TRBD1. This CDR3 comprises 16 residues. The ends lost 0 bases at V and 2 bases at J; junction bases unmatched: 8. Germline CDR1 and CDR2: DFQATT and SNEGSKA (reference sequence). The CDR3 DNA, read in part, is TGCAGTGCTAGAGATCCCCGTACAGGGGGCGCCTACGAG. It encodes CSARDPRTGGAYE. The whole CDR3 reads CSARDPRTGGAYEQYF.

About this clone: The CDR3 goes on 3 residues after the read ends, and that part is filled in from the germline J gene. The V gene is TRBV18, the J gene TRBJ2-7; a weak D match, TRBD2 (5 bases). The CDR3 loop spans 12 amino acids. Trimming removed 6 bases at V and 1 base at J, with 7 bases between. CDR1 is KGHSH and CDR2 is LQKENI in the germline V gene. The CDR3 region is CASSGESYEQYF. The sequenced CDR3 bases are TGTGCCAGCTCCGGGGAGTCCTACGAG.